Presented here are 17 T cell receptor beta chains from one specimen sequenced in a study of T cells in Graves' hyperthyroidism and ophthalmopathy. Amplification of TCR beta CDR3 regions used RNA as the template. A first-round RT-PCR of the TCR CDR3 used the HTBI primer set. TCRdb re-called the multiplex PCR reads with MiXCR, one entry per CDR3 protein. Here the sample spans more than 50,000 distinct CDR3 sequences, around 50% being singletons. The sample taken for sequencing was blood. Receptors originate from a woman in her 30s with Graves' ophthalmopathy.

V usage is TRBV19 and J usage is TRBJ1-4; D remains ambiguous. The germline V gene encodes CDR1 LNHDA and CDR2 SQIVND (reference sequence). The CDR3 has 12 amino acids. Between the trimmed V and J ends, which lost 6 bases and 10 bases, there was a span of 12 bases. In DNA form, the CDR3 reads TGTGCCAGTAGCCGCCGATCTGGAAAACTGTTTTTT. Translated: CASSRRSGKLFF.

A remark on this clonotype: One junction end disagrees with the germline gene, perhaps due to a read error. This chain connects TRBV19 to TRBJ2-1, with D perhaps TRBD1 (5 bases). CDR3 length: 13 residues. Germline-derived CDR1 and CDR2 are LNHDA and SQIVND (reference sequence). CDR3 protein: CVSSIRQYYEQFF. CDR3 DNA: TGTGTCAGTAGTATCAGACAGTACTACGAGCAGTTCTTC.

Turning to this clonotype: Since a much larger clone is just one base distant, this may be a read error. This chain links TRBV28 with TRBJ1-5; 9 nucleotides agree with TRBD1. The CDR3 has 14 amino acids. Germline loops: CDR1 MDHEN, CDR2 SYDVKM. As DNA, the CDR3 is TGTGCCAGCAGAGATACAGGGGGCAGTCAGCCCCTGCATTTT. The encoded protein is CASRDTGGSQPLHF.

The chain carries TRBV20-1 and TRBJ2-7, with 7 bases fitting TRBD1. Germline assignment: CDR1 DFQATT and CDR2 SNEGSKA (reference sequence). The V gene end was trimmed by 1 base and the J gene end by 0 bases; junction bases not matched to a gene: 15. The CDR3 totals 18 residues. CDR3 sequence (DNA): TGCAGTGCTAGAGGCCCGGGACAGACGATCACACTCTCCTACGAGCAGTACTTC. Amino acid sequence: CSARGPGQTITLSYEQYF.

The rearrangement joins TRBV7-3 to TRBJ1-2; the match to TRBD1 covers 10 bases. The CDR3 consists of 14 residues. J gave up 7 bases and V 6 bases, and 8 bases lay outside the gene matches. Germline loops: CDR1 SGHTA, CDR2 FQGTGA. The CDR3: CASSSDRGLSGYTF. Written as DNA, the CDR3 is TGTGCCAGCAGTTCAGACAGGGGGCTCAGTGGCTACACCTTC.

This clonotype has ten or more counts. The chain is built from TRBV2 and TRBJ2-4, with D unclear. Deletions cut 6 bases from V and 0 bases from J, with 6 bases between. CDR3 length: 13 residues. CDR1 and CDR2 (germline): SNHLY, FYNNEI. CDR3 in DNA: TGTGCCAGCAGGCAACTAGCCAAAAACATTCAGTACTTC. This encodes CASRQLAKNIQYF.

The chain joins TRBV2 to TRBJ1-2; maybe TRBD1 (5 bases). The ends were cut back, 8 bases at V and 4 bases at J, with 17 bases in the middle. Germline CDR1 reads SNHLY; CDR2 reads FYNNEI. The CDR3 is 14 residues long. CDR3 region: CASPGMDNPYGYTF. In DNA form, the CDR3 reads TGTGCCAGCCCTGGCATGGACAACCCCTATGGCTACACCTTC.

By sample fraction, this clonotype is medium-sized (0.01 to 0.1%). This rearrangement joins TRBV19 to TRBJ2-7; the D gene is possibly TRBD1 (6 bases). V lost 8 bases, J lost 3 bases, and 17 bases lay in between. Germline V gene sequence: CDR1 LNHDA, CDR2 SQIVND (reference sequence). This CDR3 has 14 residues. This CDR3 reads CASGSNGQSYEQYF. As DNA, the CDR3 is TGTGCCAGTGGTAGTAACGGACAGAGCTACGAGCAGTACTTC.

The CDR3 protein is CAISEVLNYGYTF. For the CDR3, the DNA is TGTGCCATCTCAGAGGTTTTAAACTATGGCTACACCTTC. J is TRBJ1-2 and V is TRBV10-3; no clear D gene. V was shortened by 8 bases and J by 2 bases, with 12 bases between the two germline ends. CDR1 and CDR2 (germline): ENHRY, SYGVKD. CDR3 length: 13 residues.

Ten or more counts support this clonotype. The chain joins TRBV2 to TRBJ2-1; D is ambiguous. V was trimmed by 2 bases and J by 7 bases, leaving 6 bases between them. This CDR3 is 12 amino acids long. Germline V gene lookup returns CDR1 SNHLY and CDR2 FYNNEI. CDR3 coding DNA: TGTGCCAGCAGTGAACGGGTGAATGAGCAGTTCTTC. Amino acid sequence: CASSERVNEQFF.

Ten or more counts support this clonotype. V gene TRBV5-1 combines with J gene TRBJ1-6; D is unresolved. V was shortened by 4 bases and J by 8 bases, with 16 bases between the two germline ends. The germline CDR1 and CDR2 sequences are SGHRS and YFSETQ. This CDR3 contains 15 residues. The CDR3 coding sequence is TGCGCCAGCAGCCTCGGTAGTAACGGGGATTCACCCCTCCACTTT. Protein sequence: CASSLGSNGDSPLHF.

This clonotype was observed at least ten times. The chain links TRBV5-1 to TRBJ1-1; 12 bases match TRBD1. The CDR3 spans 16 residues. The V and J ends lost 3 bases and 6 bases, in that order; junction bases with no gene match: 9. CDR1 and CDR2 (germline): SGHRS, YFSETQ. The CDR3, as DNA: TGCGCCAGCAGCTCCTCCGGGACAGGGGGCGTCTCTGAAGCTTTCTTT. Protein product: CASSSSGTGGVSEAFF.

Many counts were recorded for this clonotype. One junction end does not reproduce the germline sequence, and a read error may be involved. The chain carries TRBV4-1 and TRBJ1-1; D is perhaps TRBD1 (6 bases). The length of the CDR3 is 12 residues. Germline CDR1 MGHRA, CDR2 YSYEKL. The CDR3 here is CASRQGGAEAFF. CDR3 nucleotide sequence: TGCGCCAGCAGACAAGGGGGGGCTGAAGCTTTCTTT.

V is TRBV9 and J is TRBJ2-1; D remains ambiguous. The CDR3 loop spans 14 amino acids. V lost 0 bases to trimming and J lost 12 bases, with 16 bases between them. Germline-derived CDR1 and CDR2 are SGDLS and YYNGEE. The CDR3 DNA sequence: TGTGCCAGCAGCGTAGGGCAGATCACAGATACGCAGTTCTTC. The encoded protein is CASSVGQITDTQFF.

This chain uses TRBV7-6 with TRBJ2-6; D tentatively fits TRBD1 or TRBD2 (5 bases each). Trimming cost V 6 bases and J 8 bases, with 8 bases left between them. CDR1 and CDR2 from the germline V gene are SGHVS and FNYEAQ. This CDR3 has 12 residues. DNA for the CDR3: TGTGCCAGCAGTCCGGGACCCAACGTCCTGACTTTC. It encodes CASSPGPNVLTF.

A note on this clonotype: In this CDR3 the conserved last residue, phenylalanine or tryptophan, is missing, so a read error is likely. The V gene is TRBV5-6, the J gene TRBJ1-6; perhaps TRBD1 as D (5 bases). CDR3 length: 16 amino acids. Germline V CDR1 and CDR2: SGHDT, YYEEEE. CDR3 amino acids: CASSFGASSYNSPLHL. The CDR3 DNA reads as TGCGCCAGCAGCTTCGGGGCGAGCTCCTATAATTCACCCCTCCACCTT.

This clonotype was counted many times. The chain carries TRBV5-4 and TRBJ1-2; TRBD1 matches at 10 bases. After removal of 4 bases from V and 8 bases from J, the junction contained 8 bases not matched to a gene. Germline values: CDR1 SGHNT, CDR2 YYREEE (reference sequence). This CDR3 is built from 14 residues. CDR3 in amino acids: CASSIDRGLQGYTF. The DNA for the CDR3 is TGTGCCAGCAGCATCGACAGGGGGCTGCAAGGCTACACCTTC.